The present entry profiles one T cell receptor (beta chain) with its context. The antigen is unknown. The junction had 3 bases not matched to a gene; V was cut back by 1 base and J by 1 base. CDR1 is LNHDA and CDR2 is SQIVND in the germline V gene (reference sequence). The CDR3 contains 15 residues. The PCR was carried out with 60 Vbeta primers and 13 Jbeta primers. Assay used: immunoSEQ multiplex PCR; TCRdb lists only in-frame clones, some missing. Here the sample spans some 150,000 clones, over 60% being singletons. The data originate from a study of cytomegalovirus exposure and HLA in healthy donors. General study findings and limits: Links to common viral pathogens appeared, in a later analysis, for several of the most significant clusters.

The sequence was obtained from a woman in her twenties or thirties in good health and CMV-seronegative. Material: PBMCs. V gene TRBV19 combines with J gene TRBJ1-1; 7 positions agree with TRBD1. The DNA for the CDR3 is TGTGCCAGTAGTATAGCCAGGGGGGAGAACACTGAAGCTTTCTTT. This codes for CASSIARGENTEAFF. The variable domain in full, with the rest retrieved from reference TRBV19 and TRBJ1-1, is DGGITQSPKYLFRKEGQNVTLSCEQNLNHDAMYWYRQDPGQGLRLIYYSQIVNDFQKGDIAEGYSVSREKKESFPLTVTSAQKNPTAFYLCASSIARGENTEAFFGQGTRLTVV.